The 18 T cell receptor beta chains given below trace back to one sample, sequenced in a study of CD8 T cells in ankylosing spondylitis. TCRdb fed the 5' RACE reads into MiXCR, producing one record per CDR3 protein. The profile shows approximately 520,000 distinct CDR3 sequences, approximately 5% of them singletons. Their recognized antigens are unknown. The study, taken as a whole, reports: What appeared characteristic of ankylosing spondylitis blood was a TCR beta motif of eight highly homologous variants.

Sequencing input: blood, either unsorted or a sorted T cell fraction (not recorded which). The receptor set was obtained from a male donor with ankylosing spondylitis.

In this sample, this clonotype turned up many times. The gene calls are TRBV6-1 and TRBJ1-2; a weak D match, TRBD1 (6 bases). The germline CDR1 and CDR2 sequences are MNHNS and SASEGT. The CDR3 consists of 14 residues. Trimming stripped 6 bases from V and 3 bases from J, with 14 bases between. In DNA form, the CDR3 reads TGTGCCAGCAGCCGAGGACAGAGATACTATGGCTACACCTTC. Translation: CASSRGQRYYGYTF.

As regards this clonotype: Given the absence of the conserved phenylalanine or tryptophan at the CDR3 end, a read error is likely. The chain employs TRBV6-9 and TRBJ2-5; D gene unclear. Trimming shortened V by 5 bases and J by 2 bases, and 15 bases separated the two germline ends. CDR1 is MNHGY and CDR2 is SVAAGI in the germline V gene. This CDR3 spans 15 amino acids. The CDR3 sequence is CASSIWTESQETQYL. In DNA, the CDR3 is TGTGCCAGCAGTATTTGGACGGAATCACAAGAGACCCAGTACCTC.

This clonotype appeared many times. This chain uses TRBV6-1 with TRBJ1-1; no firm D call. V lost 2 bases to trimming and J lost 8 bases, with 9 bases between them. Germline assignment: CDR1 MNHNS and CDR2 SASEGT. The CDR3 sequence is 12 residues long. The CDR3 sequence is CASSEWAFEAFF. The CDR3 nucleotides read TGTGCCAGCAGTGAATGGGCGTTCGAAGCTTTCTTT.

This clonotype was picked up many times. The rearrangement links TRBV4-1 to TRBJ1-1, with D unclear. V dropped 3 bases and J dropped 0 bases, with 8 bases sitting between them. The CDR3 is 14 residues long. Germline CDR1 is MGHRA and CDR2 is YSYEKL. The CDR3 loop reads CASSHPTVNTEAFF. The CDR3 region has the DNA TGCGCCAGCAGCCATCCCACCGTGAACACTGAAGCTTTCTTT.

This chain uses TRBV6-2 or TRBV6-3 with TRBJ1-5, with a weak D call TRBD1 (6 bases). The CDR3 is 17 amino acids. The germline V and J ends were trimmed by 1 base and 1 base, with 14 bases remaining between them. Germline values: CDR1 MNHEY, CDR2 SVGEGT. CDR3 sequence (DNA): TGTGCCAGCAGTTACTTAGCAGGGAGGGGGAGCAATCAGCCCCAGCATTTT. Its protein product is CASSYLAGRGSNQPQHF.

This clonotype was picked up many times. The rearrangement joins TRBV7-2 to TRBJ2-2, with 12 nucleotides matching TRBD2. Germline assignment: CDR1 SGHTA and CDR2 FQGNSA. With V trimmed by 1 base and J by 5 bases, 5 bases remained unmatched. The CDR3 totals 17 residues. CDR3 sequence: CASSLGASGGATGELFF. CDR3 in DNA: TGTGCCAGCAGCTTAGGGGCTAGCGGGGGGGCGACCGGGGAGCTGTTTTTT.

This clonotype was picked up many times. The rearrangement links TRBV11-1 to TRBJ1-1; D is unresolved. V was trimmed by 5 bases and J by 0 bases, leaving 7 bases between them. Germline-derived CDR1 and CDR2 are SGHAT and FQDESV (reference sequence). The CDR3 consists of 13 residues. The CDR3: CASSVLLNTEAFF. The CDR3 DNA sequence: TGTGCCAGCAGCGTCCTTCTGAACACTGAAGCTTTCTTT.

Ten or more counts support this clonotype. The chain has TRBV5-6 and TRBJ2-3; D not resolved. CDR3 size: 14 residues. The germline CDR1 and CDR2 sequences are SGHDT and YYEEEE. The V end lost 1 base, the J end lost 6 bases, and 12 bases lay between the germline ends. The CDR3 here is CASSLHWGSDTQYF. In nucleotides, the CDR3 is TGTGCCAGCAGCTTGCATTGGGGATCGGATACGCAGTATTTT.

In this sample, this clonotype turned up many times. The genes are TRBV12-5 and TRBJ2-3, with TRBD2 as a possible D gene (5 bases). The V gene's germline CDR1 is LGHNT and CDR2 FRNRAP. V lost 7 bases and J lost 1, with 9 bases in between. The CDR3 length is 13 residues. The CDR3 sequence: CASALGGTDTQYF. DNA for the CDR3: TGTGCTAGTGCCCTGGGAGGCACAGATACGCAGTATTTT. The variable domain in full, with the rest retrieved from reference TRBV12-5 and TRBJ2-3, is DARVTQTPRHKVTEMGQEVTMRCQPILGHNTVFWYRQTMMQGLELLAYFRNRAPLDDSGMPKDRFSAEMPDATLATLKIQPSEPRDSAVYFCASALGGTDTQYFGPGTRLTVL.

This chain links TRBV7-2 with TRBJ2-1; a possible D gene is TRBD2 (7 bases). In germline, CDR1 is SGHTA, CDR2 FQGNSA. V was trimmed by 5 bases and J by 8 bases, leaving 13 bases between them. The CDR3 totals 13 residues. The CDR3 spells CASSLPGGDEQFF. DNA of the CDR3: TGTGCCAGCAGCCTGCCGGGGGGCGATGAGCAGTTCTTC.

This clonotype appeared a few times. V gene TRBV24-1 combines with J gene TRBJ2-3; 10 nucleotides match TRBD2. Per germline, CDR1 KGHDR and CDR2 SFDVKD. The V and J ends lost 8 bases and 6 bases, in that order; junction bases with no gene match: 10. The CDR3 covers 15 residues. This CDR3 reads CATKGLATGKDTQYF. DNA of the CDR3: TGTGCCACCAAGGGACTAGCGACGGGGAAGGATACGCAGTATTTT.

This clonotype has a count of ten or more. CDR3 sequence: CSASRLPGDEQFF. CDR3 sequence (DNA): TGCAGTGCTTCCCGGTTGCCGGGGGATGAGCAGTTCTTC. The chain uses TRBV20-1 and TRBJ2-1; D perhaps matches TRBD2 (6 bases). The CDR3 extends over 13 amino acids. The germline V gene encodes CDR1 DFQATT and CDR2 SNEGSKA (reference sequence). V was cut by 5 bases and J by 8 bases, with 16 bases left in between.

This clonotype was picked up many times. V gene TRBV20-1 combines with J gene TRBJ2-2; no definite D call. The germline CDR1 and CDR2 sequences are DFQATT and SNEGSKA (reference sequence). CDR3 length: 14 residues. V was pared by 5 bases and J by 5 bases, with 15 bases between. The CDR3 region has the DNA TGCAGTGCTCCCCGACCTCACCTGACCGGGGAGCTGTTTTTT. The encoded protein is CSAPRPHLTGELFF.

This clonotype was counted ten times or more. The J gene is TRBJ2-4, the V gene TRBV28, with 7 bases fitting TRBD1. V shed 4 bases, J shed 9 bases, and the junction held 9 bases outside the gene matches. In germline, CDR1 is MDHEN, CDR2 SYDVKM. The CDR3 is made up of 14 amino acids. The CDR3 region is CASSSTLTGSIQYF. The CDR3 DNA follows: TGTGCCAGCAGTTCGACATTGACAGGGAGCATTCAGTACTTC.

This clonotype was detected many times. The V and J genes are TRBV5-1 and TRBJ2-7, with D maybe TRBD2 (6 bases). The CDR3 has 16 residues. Germline V gives CDR1 SGHRS, CDR2 YFSETQ. V shed 1 base and J shed 7 bases, with 21 bases lying between them. CDR3: CASSLLPGLASWEQYF. CDR3 nucleotides: TGCGCCAGCAGCTTGTTACCGGGACTTGCTTCGTGGGAGCAGTACTTC. The variable domain in full, completed from reference TRBV5-1 and TRBJ2-7, reads KAGVTQTPRYLIKTRGQQVTLSCSPISGHRSVSWYQQTPGQGLQFLFEYFSETQRNKGNFPGRFSGRQFSNSRSEMNVSTLELGDSALYLCASSLLPGLASWEQYFGPGTRLTVT.

This clonotype was observed at least ten times. The V gene is TRBV24-1, the J gene TRBJ2-1; 7 nucleotides line up with TRBD1. CDR1 and CDR2 (germline): KGHDR, SFDVKD. CDR3 length equals 17 residues. The V segment lost 0 bases and the J segment 1 base; nucleotides outside the gene matches: 5. The CDR3, as DNA: TGTGCCACCAGTGATTTGAGCGACAGGGATTCCTACAATGAGCAGTTCTTC. This gives the protein CATSDLSDRDSYNEQFF.

This clonotype was counted at least ten times. This sequence joins TRBV12-3 or TRBV12-4 and TRBJ1-6; D ambiguous. The CDR3 consists of 14 residues. V was cut by 3 bases and J by 11 bases, with 14 bases left in between. CDR3 sequence reads: CASSFEQGRTPLHF. The DNA for the CDR3 is TGTGCCAGCAGTTTTGAGCAAGGCAGGACACCCCTCCACTTT.

The chain joins TRBV7-9 to TRBJ2-1; 7 bases align to TRBD1. V shed 5 bases, J shed 10 bases, and the junction held 8 bases outside the gene matches. Germline V gene sequence: CDR1 SEHNR, CDR2 FQNEAQ (reference sequence). The CDR3 is made up of 13 amino acids. CDR3 sequence: CASSIRRQGEQFF. In nucleotides, the CDR3 is TGTGCCAGCAGCATTAGGAGACAGGGAGAGCAGTTCTTC.